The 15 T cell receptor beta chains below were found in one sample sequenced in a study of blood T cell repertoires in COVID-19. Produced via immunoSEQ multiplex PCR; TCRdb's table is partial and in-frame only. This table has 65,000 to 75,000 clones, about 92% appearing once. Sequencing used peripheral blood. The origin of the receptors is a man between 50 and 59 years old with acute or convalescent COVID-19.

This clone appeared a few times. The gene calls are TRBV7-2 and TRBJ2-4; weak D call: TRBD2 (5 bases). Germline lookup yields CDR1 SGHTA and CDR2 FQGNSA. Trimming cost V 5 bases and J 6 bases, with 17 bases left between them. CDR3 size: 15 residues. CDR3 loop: CASSTRTSRGNIQYF. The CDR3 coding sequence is TGTGCCAGCAGCACACGAACTTCTCGGGGAAACATTCAGTACTTC.

The CDR3, as DNA: TGTGCCAGCAGCCCGTGGACTCTAGCGGGATTACCAGATACGCAGTATTTT. Its protein is CASSPWTLAGLPDTQYF. V usage is TRBV7-9 and J usage is TRBJ2-3; TRBD2 agrees at 9 bases. Germline V lookup: CDR1 SEHNR, CDR2 FQNEAQ (reference sequence). CDR3 length: 17 amino acids. The V gene end was trimmed by 5 bases and the J gene end by 4 bases; junction bases not matched to a gene: 13.

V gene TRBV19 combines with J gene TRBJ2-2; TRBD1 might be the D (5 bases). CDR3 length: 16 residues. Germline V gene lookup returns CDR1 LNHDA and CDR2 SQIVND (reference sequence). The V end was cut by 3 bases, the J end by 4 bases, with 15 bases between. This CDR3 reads CASSMYGALGTGELFF. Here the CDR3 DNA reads TGTGCCAGTAGTATGTATGGGGCTCTAGGCACCGGGGAGCTGTTTTTT.

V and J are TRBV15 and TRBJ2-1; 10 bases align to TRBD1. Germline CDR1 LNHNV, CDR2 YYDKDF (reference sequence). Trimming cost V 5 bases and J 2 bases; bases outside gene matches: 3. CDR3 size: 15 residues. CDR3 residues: CATSGGTGAYNEQFF. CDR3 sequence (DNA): TGTGCCACCAGCGGCGGGACAGGGGCCTACAATGAGCAGTTCTTC. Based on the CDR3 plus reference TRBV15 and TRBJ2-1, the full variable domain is DAMVIQNPRYQVTQFGKPVTLSCSQTLNHNVMYWYQQKSSQAPKLLFHYYDKDFNNEADTPDNFQSRRPNTSFCFLDIRSPGLGDTAMYLCATSGGTGAYNEQFFGPGTRLTVL.

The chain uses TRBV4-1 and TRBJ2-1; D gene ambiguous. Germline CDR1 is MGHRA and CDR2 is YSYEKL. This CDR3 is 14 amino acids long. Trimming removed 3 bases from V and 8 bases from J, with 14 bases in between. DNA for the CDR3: TGCGCCAGCAGCCATAACCCCATAGCAGATGAGCAGTTCTTC. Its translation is CASSHNPIADEQFF.

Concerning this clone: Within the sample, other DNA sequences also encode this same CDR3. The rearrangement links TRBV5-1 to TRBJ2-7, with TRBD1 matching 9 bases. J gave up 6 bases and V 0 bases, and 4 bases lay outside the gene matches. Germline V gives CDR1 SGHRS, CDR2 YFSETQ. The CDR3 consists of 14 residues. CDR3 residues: CASSLGQGGREQYF. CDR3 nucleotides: TGCGCCAGCAGCTTGGGACAGGGGGGTCGCGAGCAGTACTTC.

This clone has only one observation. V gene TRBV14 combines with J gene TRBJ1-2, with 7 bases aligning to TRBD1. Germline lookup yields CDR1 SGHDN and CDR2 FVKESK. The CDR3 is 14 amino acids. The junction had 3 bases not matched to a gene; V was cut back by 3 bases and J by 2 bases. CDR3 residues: CASSQGQFNYGYTF. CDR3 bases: TGTGCCAGCAGCCAGGGACAGTTCAACTATGGCTACACCTTC.

The CDR3 sequence: CASSSGGSSIDEQYF. The CDR3 DNA is TGCGCCAGCAGCTCGGGCGGGTCTAGTATAGACGAGCAGTACTTC. The V and J genes are TRBV5-1 and TRBJ2-7, with D tentatively TRBD2 (5 bases). CDR3 length: 15 residues. V was trimmed by 3 bases and J by 5 bases, leaving 18 bases between them. Germline values: CDR1 SGHRS, CDR2 YFSETQ.

CDR3 nucleotide sequence: TGTGCCAGCTCAAGTAGCGCGAACACCGGGGAGCTGTTTTTT. This translates into CASSSSANTGELFF. The rearrangement links TRBV18 to TRBJ2-2; D possibly corresponds to TRBD2 (5 bases). With 5 bases removed from V and 0 bases from J, the gap between germline ends came to 7 bases. The germline V gene encodes CDR1 KGHSH and CDR2 LQKENI. This CDR3 has 14 residues.

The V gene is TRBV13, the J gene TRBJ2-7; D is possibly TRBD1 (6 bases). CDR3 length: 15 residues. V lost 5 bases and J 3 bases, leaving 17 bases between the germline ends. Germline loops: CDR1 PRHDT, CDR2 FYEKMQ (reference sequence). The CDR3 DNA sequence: TGTGCCAGCAGCCGAGAACCGACAGGTTTCTACGAGCAGTACGTC. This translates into CASSREPTGFYEQYV.

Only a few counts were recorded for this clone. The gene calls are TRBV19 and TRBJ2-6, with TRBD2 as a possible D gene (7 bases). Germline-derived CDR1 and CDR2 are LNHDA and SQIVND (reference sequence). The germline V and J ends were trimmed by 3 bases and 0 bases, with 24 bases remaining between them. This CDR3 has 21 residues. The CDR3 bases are TGTGCCAGTAGTATGGGAGTAGGGGGGAGGGCCCCTTTCTCTGGGGCCAACGTCCTGACTTTC. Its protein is CASSMGVGGRAPFSGANVLTF.

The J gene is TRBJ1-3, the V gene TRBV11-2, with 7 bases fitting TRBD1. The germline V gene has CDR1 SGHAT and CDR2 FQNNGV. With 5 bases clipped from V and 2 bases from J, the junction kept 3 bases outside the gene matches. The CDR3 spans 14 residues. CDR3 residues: CASSRQGPGNTIYF. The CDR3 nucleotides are TGTGCCAGCAGCAGACAGGGCCCTGGAAACACCATATATTTT.

CDR3 DNA: TGTGCCAGCAGCGTAGGCGGGGAGACGCAGTATTTT. Its protein is CASSVGGETQYF. The rearrangement joins TRBV9 to TRBJ2-3; maybe TRBD2 (6 bases). This CDR3 region has 12 residues. Germline loops: CDR1 SGDLS, CDR2 YYNGEE. V was trimmed by 0 bases and J by 9 bases, leaving 8 bases between them. The full variable domain, rest sourced from reference TRBV9 and TRBJ2-3, is DSGVTQTPKHLITATGQRVTLRCSPRSGDLSVYWYQQSLDQGLQFLIQYYNGEERAKGNILERFSAQQFPDLHSELNLSSLELGDSALYFCASSVGGETQYFGPGTRLTVL.

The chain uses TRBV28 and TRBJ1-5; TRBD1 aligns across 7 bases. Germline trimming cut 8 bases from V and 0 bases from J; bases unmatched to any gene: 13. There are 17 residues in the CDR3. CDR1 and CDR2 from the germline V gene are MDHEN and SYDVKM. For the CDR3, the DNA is TGTGCCAGCCGGGACCGGGACAGATCCTATAGCAATCAGCCCCAGCATTTT. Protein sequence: CASRDRDRSYSNQPQHF.

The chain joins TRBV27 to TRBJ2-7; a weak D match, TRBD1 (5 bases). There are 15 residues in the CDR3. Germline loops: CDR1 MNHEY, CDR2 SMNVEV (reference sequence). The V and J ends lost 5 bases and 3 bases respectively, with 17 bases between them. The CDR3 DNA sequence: TGTGCCAGCAGTCTTCGACCCGGACAATTCTACGAGCAGTACTTC. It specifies CASSLRPGQFYEQYF.